The clone carrying this T cell receptor (beta chain) was counted many times. The record originates from a study of T cells in Graves' hyperthyroidism and ophthalmopathy. Any patient presenting with uncontrolled infection, other autoimmune disease, pregnancy or lactation was left out. The PBMCs were taken from around 9 ml of fresh peripheral blood. Using RNA transcripts as the source, TCR beta CDR3 regions were amplified. The HTBI primer set served for first-round RT-PCR of the TCR CDR3. TCRdb recomputed calls from the multiplex PCR reads with MiXCR, one row per CDR3 protein. Of about 270,000 distinct CDR3 sequences in the sample, 20% to 25% were seen once. The sequenced sample was blood. This TCR came from a man younger than 45 with Graves' ophthalmopathy.

DNA for the CDR3: TGTGCCAGCAGGGGTCAAAGGAGCGGTAATTCACCCCTCCACTTT. It yields the protein CASRGQRSGNSPLHF. The chain recombines TRBV2 with TRBJ1-6, with D unresolved. CDR3 length equals 15 residues. Trimming removed 6 bases at V and 6 bases at J, with 15 bases between. Germline assignment: CDR1 SNHLY and CDR2 FYNNEI.